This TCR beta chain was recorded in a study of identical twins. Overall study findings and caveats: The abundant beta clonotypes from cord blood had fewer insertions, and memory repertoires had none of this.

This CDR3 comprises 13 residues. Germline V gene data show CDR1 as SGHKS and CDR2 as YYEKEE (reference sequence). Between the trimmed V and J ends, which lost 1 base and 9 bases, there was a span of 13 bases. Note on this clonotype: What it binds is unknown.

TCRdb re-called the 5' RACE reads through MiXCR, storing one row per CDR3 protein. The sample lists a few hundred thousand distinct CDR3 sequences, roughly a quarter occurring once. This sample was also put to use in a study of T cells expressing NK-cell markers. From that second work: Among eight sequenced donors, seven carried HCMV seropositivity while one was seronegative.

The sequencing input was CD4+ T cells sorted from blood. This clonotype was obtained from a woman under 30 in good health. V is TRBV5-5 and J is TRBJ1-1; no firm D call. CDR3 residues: CASSLKGIPKAFF. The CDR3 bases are TGTGCCAGCAGCTTGAAGGGTATACCAAAAGCTTTCTTT.